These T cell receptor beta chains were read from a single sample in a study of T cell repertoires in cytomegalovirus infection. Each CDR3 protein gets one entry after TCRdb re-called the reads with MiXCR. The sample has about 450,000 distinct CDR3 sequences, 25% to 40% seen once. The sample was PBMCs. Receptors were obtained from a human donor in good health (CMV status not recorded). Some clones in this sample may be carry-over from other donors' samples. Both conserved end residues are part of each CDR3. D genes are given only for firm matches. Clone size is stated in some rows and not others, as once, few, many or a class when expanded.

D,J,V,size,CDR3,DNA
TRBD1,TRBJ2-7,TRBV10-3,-,CATRGTGWGEAPYEQYF,TGTGCCACCAGGGGGACAGGGTGGGGAGAAGCCCCCTACGAGCAGTACTTC
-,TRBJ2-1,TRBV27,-,CASRLGGTYNEQFF,TGTGCCAGCAGGTTGGGGGGTACCTACAATGAGCAGTTCTTC
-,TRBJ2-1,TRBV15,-,CATSPSLYNEQFF,TGTGCCACCAGCCCAAGCCTCTACAATGAGCAGTTCTTC
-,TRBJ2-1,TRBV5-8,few,CASSPGQLPSPGAYNEQFF,TGTGCCAGCAGTCCGGGCCAACTCCCTAGCCCGGGGGCCTACAATGAGCAGTTCTTC
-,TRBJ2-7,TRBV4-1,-,CASSQEWSYEQYF,TGCGCCAGCAGCCAAGAGTGGTCCTACGAGCAGTACTTC
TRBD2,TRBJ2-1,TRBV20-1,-,CSASGGGGEQFF,TGCAGTGCTAGTGGCGGGGGTGGTGAGCAGTTCTTC
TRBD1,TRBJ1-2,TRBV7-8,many,CASSMYPGTGDYGYTF,TGTGCCAGCAGCATGTACCCAGGGACAGGAGATTATGGCTACACCTTC
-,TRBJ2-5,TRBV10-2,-,CASSAGGTQYF,TGCGCCAGCAGTGCGGGCGGGACCCAGTACTTC
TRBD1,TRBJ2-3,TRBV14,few,CASSPGTGSIDTQYF,TGTGCCAGCAGCCCCGGGACAGGGTCCATAGATACGCAGTATTTT
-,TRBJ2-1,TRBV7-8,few,CASSLGSVRGQAPYNEQFF,TGTGCCAGCAGCTTAGGATCGGTACGGGGTCAGGCCCCCTACAATGAGCAGTTCTTC
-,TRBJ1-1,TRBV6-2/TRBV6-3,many,CATLGLGGAEAFF,TGTGCCACCCTGGGCCTCGGGGGCGCTGAAGCTTTCTTT
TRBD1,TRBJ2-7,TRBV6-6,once,CASSDPGQGSYEQYF,TGTGCCAGCAGTGACCCGGGACAGGGTTCCTACGAGCAGTACTTC
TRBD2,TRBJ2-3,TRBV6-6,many,CAIGLSGGLTDTQYF,TGTGCCATCGGGCTTAGCGGGGGCCTCACAGATACGCAGTATTTT
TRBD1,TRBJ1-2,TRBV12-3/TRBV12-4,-,CASVPGQGFSYTF,TGTGCCAGCGTTCCGGGACAGGGGTTTAGCTACACCTTC
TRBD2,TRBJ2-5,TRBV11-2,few,CASSSPTSGDQETQYF,TGTGCCAGCAGCTCCCCCACTAGCGGGGACCAAGAGACCCAGTACTTC
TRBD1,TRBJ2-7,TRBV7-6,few,CASSLLRGREQYF,TGTGCCAGCAGCTTGCTCAGGGGGCGGGAGCAGTACTTC
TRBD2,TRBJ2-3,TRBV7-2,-,CASSLEFGGLDTQYF,TGTGCCAGCAGCTTAGAGTTCGGGGGGTTAGATACGCAGTATTTT
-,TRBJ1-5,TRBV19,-,CASSPTQRGGNQPQHF,TGTGCCAGTAGCCCGACACAACGGGGTGGCAATCAGCCCCAGCATTTT
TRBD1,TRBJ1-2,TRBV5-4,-,CASSLNGGQGKNGYTF,TGTGCCAGCAGCCTCAACGGGGGACAGGGGAAGAATGGCTACACCTTC
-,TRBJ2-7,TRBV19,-,CASSNAAGAAYEQYF,TGTGCCAGTAGTAACGCCGCCGGAGCCGCCTACGAGCAGTACTTC
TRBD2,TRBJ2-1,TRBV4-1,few,CASSRQASGGLNNEQFF,TGCGCCAGCAGCCGTCAGGCTAGCGGGGGGCTCAACAATGAGCAGTTCTTC
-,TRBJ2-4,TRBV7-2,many,CASSPRETKNIQYF,TGTGCCAGCAGTCCCAGGGAAACCAAAAACATTCAGTACTTC
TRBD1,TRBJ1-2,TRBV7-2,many,CASSRDRGYGYTF,TGTGCCAGCAGCAGAGACAGGGGCTATGGCTACACCTTC
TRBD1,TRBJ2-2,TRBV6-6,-,CASEIGTGETGELFF,TGTGCCAGCGAAATCGGGACAGGGGAAACCGGGGAGCTGTTTTTT
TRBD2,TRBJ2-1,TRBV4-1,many,CASSQSTGTSGGRGNEQFF,TGCGCCAGCAGCCAATCGACCGGGACTAGCGGGGGACGGGGCAATGAGCAGTTCTTC
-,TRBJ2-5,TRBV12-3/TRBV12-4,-,CASSPSISETQYF,TGTGCCAGCAGTCCGAGCATCTCAGAGACCCAGTACTTC
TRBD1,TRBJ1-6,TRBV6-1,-,CASIRTGYYNSPLHF,TGTGCCAGCATTAGGACAGGCTACTATAATTCACCCCTCCACTTT
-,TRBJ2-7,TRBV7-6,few,CASSPVLGDYEQYF,TGTGCTAGCAGCCCCGTCTTGGGGGATTACGAGCAGTACTTC
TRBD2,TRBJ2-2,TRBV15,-,CATERGGDTGELFF,TGTGCCACCGAGCGGGGGGGGGACACCGGGGAGCTGTTTTTT
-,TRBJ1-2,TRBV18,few,CASSPTEGRNYGYTF,TGTGCCAGCTCACCCACAGAAGGGCGGAACTATGGCTACACCTTC
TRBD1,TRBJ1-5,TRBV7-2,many,CASSLIGTGFSNQPQHF,TGTGCCAGCAGCTTAATTGGGACAGGGTTTAGCAATCAGCCCCAGCATTTT
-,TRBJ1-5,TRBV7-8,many,CASSATMGFNQPQHF,TGTGCCAGCAGCGCGACCATGGGCTTTAATCAGCCCCAGCATTTT
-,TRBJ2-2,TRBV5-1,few,CASSLVPGPGELFF,TGCGCCAGCAGCTTGGTTCCAGGCCCCGGGGAGCTGTTTTTT
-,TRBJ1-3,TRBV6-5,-,CASSYSGISSGNTIYF,TGTGCCAGCAGTTACTCCGGGATATCCTCTGGAAACACCATATATTTT
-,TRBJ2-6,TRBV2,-,CASATTRSANVLTF,TGTGCCAGCGCGACCACAAGGTCAGCCAACGTCCTGACTTTC
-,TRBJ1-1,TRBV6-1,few,CASSGVDSLGTEAFF,TGTGCCAGCAGTGGGGTAGACTCCCTTGGTACTGAAGCTTTCTTT
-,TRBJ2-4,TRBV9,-,CFVGEVAKNIHYF,TGTTTCGTAGGGGAGGTAGCCAAAAACATTCATTACTTC
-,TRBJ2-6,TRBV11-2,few,CASSQRPGQNSGANVLTF,TGTGCCAGCAGCCAACGTCCAGGACAAAACTCTGGGGCCAACGTCCTGACTTTC
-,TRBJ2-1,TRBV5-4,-,CASSLEAAVSSEQFF,TGTGCCAGCAGCTTGGAGGCGGCAGTGTCGAGTGAGCAGTTCTTC
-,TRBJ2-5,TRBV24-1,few,CATDGTILETQYF,TGTGCCACCGATGGGACAATACTAGAGACCCAGTACTTC
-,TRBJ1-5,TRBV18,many,CASSPQYSNQPQHF,TGTGCCAGCTCACCACAATATAGCAATCAGCCCCAGCATTTT